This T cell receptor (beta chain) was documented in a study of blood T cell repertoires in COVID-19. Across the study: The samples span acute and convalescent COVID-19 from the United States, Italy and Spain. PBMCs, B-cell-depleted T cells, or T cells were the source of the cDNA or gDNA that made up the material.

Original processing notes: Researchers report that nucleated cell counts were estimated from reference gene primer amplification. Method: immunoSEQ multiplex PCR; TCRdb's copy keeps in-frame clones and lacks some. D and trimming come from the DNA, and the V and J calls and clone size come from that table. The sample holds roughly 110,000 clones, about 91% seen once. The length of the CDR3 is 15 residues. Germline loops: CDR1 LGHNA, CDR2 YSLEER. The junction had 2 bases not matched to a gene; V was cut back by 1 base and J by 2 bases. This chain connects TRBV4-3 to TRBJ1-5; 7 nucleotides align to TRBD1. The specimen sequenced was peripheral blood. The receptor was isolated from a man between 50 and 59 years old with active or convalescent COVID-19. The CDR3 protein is CASSQGTGRNQPQHF. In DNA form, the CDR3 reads TGCGCCAGCAGCCAAGGGACAGGTCGCAATCAGCCCCAGCATTTT.